The rows below give T cell receptor beta chains drawn from one sample of a study of blood T cells in healthy people across ages. MiXCR was run by TCRdb on the 5' RACE reads, yielding one entry per CDR3 protein. Among roughly 1,800,000 distinct CDR3 sequences listed, 49% were seen once. Input material: blood. These TCRs come from a woman aged 40 to 55 in good health. Both conserved end residues are part of each CDR3. A D gene is named only where the DNA matches it firmly. Some rows have no size entry. The others give once, few or many, or a class for an expanded clone.

d_call	v_call	clone_size	j_call	cdr3_nt	cdr3_aa
.	TRBV5-1	.	TRBJ2-5	TGCGCCAGCAGCTGGCCAGGGTCCCGAGAGACCCAGTACTTC	CASSWPGSRETQYF
.	TRBV7-9	few	TRBJ2-5	TGTGCCAGCAGCTTATCCCCGGGCATCCAAGAGACCCAGTACTTC	CASSLSPGIQETQYF
.	TRBV20-1	.	TRBJ1-2	TGCAGTGCTAGAGATGGACTTGTCTATGGCTACACCTTC	CSARDGLVYGYTF
.	TRBV24-1	.	TRBJ1-5	TGTGCCACCAGTGATGGAGGGCCTAATCAGCCCCAGCATTTT	CATSDGGPNQPQHF
.	TRBV6-2/TRBV6-3	.	TRBJ1-5	TGTGCCAGCAGTTACTCGTCCCTCAGAAGCGATCAGCCCCAGCATTTT	CASSYSSLRSDQPQHF
TRBD1	TRBV10-3	few	TRBJ1-2	TGTGCCATCAGTACCGAGGCAGGGGGCGCCCCACACTATGGCTACACCTTC	CAISTEAGGAPHYGYTF
.	TRBV12-3/TRBV12-4	.	TRBJ1-5	TGTGCCAGCAGTTTAGTTGTTGGCGGGACCTCAGGGCAGCCCCAGCATTTT	CASSLVVGGTSGQPQHF
.	TRBV28	.	TRBJ2-5	TGTGCCAGCAGACATACCGGGGTGGGCACAGGGAAAGAGACCCAGTACTTC	CASRHTGVGTGKETQYF
.	TRBV7-2	.	TRBJ2-3	TGTGCCAGCAGTACCTCCTTTGGGGGGGCCGAAGATACGCAGTATTTT	CASSTSFGGAEDTQYF
TRBD1	TRBV7-3	.	TRBJ1-2	TGTGCCAGCAGCCCATCCGGGACAGGGGGCTCTGGCTACACCTTC	CASSPSGTGGSGYTF
.	TRBV12-3/TRBV12-4	.	TRBJ2-7	TGTGCCAGCAGTGTTAGTCGAACCTACGAGCAGTACTTC	CASSVSRTYEQYF
TRBD1	TRBV20-1	.	TRBJ1-1	TGCAGTGCTCGGTTAGACAGGGTGAACACTGAAGCTTTCTTT	CSARLDRVNTEAFF
TRBD2	TRBV7-3	.	TRBJ2-3	TGTGCCAGCAGCCTGACTAGCGGGGGTCCTAAGCAGCAGTATTTT	CASSLTSGGPKQQYF
.	TRBV7-6	.	TRBJ2-5	TGTGCCAGCAGACAAAGCGCGGACCAGACCCAGTACTTC	CASRQSADQTQYF
.	TRBV4-3	.	TRBJ1-4	TGCGCCAGCAGCCAAGAACGATGGGTTGCTAATGAAAAACTGTTTTTT	CASSQERWVANEKLFF
TRBD1	TRBV27	few	TRBJ2-1	TGTGCCAGCAGTTTCGGGGGGACAGGGGCCGTCAATGAGCAGTTCTTC	CASSFGGTGAVNEQFF
TRBD2	TRBV4-3	.	TRBJ2-7	TGCGCCAGCAGCCGAGCCCCCGGGACTAGCGGGGGTAATGAGCAGTACTTC	CASSRAPGTSGGNEQYF
TRBD1	TRBV29-1	many	TRBJ2-7	TGCAGCGTTGAAACCCGGGACAGGGACTACGAGCAGTACTTC	CSVETRDRDYEQYF
.	TRBV4-2	few	TRBJ2-6	TGTGCCAGCAGCCAAGATGAGGGGACCAGTGGGGCCAACGTCCTGACTTTC	CASSQDEGTSGANVLTF
.	TRBV29-1	.	TRBJ1-2	TGCAGCGTTGAGTCGGCGCCAAACCCCCTCTATGGCTACACCTTC	CSVESAPNPLYGYTF
.	TRBV7-9	.	TRBJ2-5	TGTGCCAGCAGCCCTAGAACCAGGGAAGAGACCCAGTACTTC	CASSPRTREETQYF
TRBD2	TRBV15	.	TRBJ2-1	TGTGCCACCAGCAGAGCCCTTTGGAGCGGGGGGGCTTCGGTTGAGCAGTTCTTC	CATSRALWSGGASVEQFF
TRBD2	TRBV5-1	.	TRBJ2-3	TGCGCCAGCAGCTCCCAATGGGGGGGTACAGATACGCAGTATTTT	CASSSQWGGTDTQYF
.	TRBV7-2	.	TRBJ2-5	TGTGCCAGCAGCTCGGGACTCATCGCGTTAGAGACCCAGTGCTTC	CASSSGLIALETQCF
TRBD2	TRBV5-1	.	TRBJ2-3	TGCGCCAGCAACTCCCGACTCCCCGGTAGCGGGGGAACAGATACGCAGTATTTT	CASNSRLPGSGGTDTQYF
.	TRBV20-1	.	TRBJ2-5	TGCAGTGCTAGAATCAGGGTGGAGACCCAGTACTTC	CSARIRVETQYF
.	TRBV2	.	TRBJ1-2	TGTGCCAGCAGTGAACCGGGGCGCGATATCTATGGCTACACCTTC	CASSEPGRDIYGYTF
.	TRBV29-1	.	TRBJ2-3	TGCAGCGTCGAAGGTCAGGGTGCAGATACGCAGTATTTT	CSVEGQGADTQYF
TRBD2	TRBV7-2	few	TRBJ2-3	TGTGCCAGCGGAGTAGCGGGGGGGCCGGCAGATACGCAGTATTTT	CASGVAGGPADTQYF
.	TRBV27	.	TRBJ2-2	TGTGCCAGCAGTTTATTCCGAGGGGGGGCCACCGGGGAGCTGTTTTTT	CASSLFRGGATGELFF